A single sample is the source of the 26 T cell receptor beta chains below, sequenced in a study of blood T cell repertoires in COVID-19 (dated by TCRdb to the early 2020s). Library preparation was by the immunoSEQ multiplex PCR assay. As stored in TCRdb, this immuneACCESS dataset retains in-frame rearrangements with V and J assigned. A fraction of the clones does not appear; measured against another copy, unresolved V genes explain less than half of the discrepancy, and the remainder lacks a known reason. The sample table lists 200,000 to 250,000 clones, roughly nine tenths of them with a count of one. Under 3.5% of the sample lies in the top ten. Sequenced input: PBMCs or T cells enriched from blood (not recorded which). The receptors here all came from a woman aged 18-30 years in a cohort exposed to, infected with or recovered from COVID-19 (not recorded which).

The table lists this clone with a count of one. For the CDR3, the DNA is TGTGCCAGCAGCTTGGCCGCCAGGGGAACTGAAGCTTTCTTT. It translates to CASSLAARGTEAFF. V gene TRBV5-5 combines with J gene TRBJ1-1, with D maybe TRBD1 (6 bases). This CDR3 is 14 amino acids long. Looked up from germline, CDR1 is SGHKS and CDR2 is YYEKEE (reference sequence). The germline V and J ends were trimmed by 0 bases and 5 bases, with 11 bases remaining between them.

CDR3 amino acids: CASSLIGNTIYF. In DNA, the CDR3 is TGTGCCAGCAGTCTAATTGGAAACACCATATATTTT. V and J are TRBV28 and TRBJ1-3; no clear D. This CDR3 is built from 12 residues. The germline V and J ends were trimmed by 5 bases and 3 bases, with 5 bases remaining between them. Germline lookup yields CDR1 MDHEN and CDR2 SYDVKM.

The V gene is TRBV3-1 (or the pseudogene TRBV3-2), the J gene TRBJ2-3, with TRBD2 matching 15 bases. After removal of 4 bases from V and 6 bases from J, the junction contained 2 bases not matched to a gene. Germline V gene sequence: CDR1 LGHDT, CDR2 YNNKEL (reference sequence). The CDR3 extends over 15 amino acids. The CDR3 sequence is CASSLGLAGGDTQYF. The CDR3, as DNA: TGTGCCAGCAGCCTTGGACTAGCGGGAGGGGATACGCAGTATTTT.

The chain uses TRBV11-3 and TRBJ2-7, with 9 bases identical to TRBD2. From germline, CDR1 is SGHNT and CDR2 YENEEA. Trimming at V came to 1 base and at J to 3 bases, leaving 4 bases not matched to a gene. CDR3 length: 15 amino acids. The CDR3 loop reads CASSLGPSGDYEQYF. DNA of the CDR3: TGTGCCAGCAGCTTAGGCCCTAGCGGGGACTACGAGCAGTACTTC.

The chain couples TRBV24-1 to TRBJ1-5; a weak D match, TRBD1 (6 bases). This CDR3 spans 16 amino acids. Germline-derived CDR1 and CDR2 are KGHDR and SFDVKD. Trimming shortened V by 3 bases and J by 0 bases, and 11 bases separated the two germline ends. In nucleotides, the CDR3 is TGTGCCACCAGTGATGCACAGGGTTATAGCAATCAGCCCCAGCATTTT. As protein: CATSDAQGYSNQPQHF.

This clone was counted a single time. CDR3 amino acids: CASSLRGGLAVSSTDTQYF. DNA of the CDR3: TGTGCCAGCAGCTTAAGGGGCGGACTAGCGGTCTCTAGCACAGATACGCAGTATTTT. The J gene is TRBJ2-3, the V gene TRBV7-6, with TRBD2 matching over 10 bases. Germline V CDR1 and CDR2: SGHVS, FNYEAQ. The CDR3 sequence is 19 residues long. V was clipped by 2 bases and J by 0 bases; unmatched bases: 11.

This sequence joins TRBV18 and TRBJ1-4, with 7 nucleotides matching TRBD1. Germline V gene data show CDR1 as KGHSH and CDR2 as LQKENI. The CDR3 runs to 17 residues. V dropped 4 bases and J dropped 0; count of bases not matched to a gene: 8. The CDR3, as DNA: TGTGCCAGCTCACTCACGGGACAGAGGACAACTAATGAAAAACTGTTTTTT. Translating it yields CASSLTGQRTTNEKLFF.

This rearrangement joins TRBV19 to TRBJ1-5; TRBD1 might be the D (6 bases). Trimming pared 2 bases from V and 1 base from J, leaving 9 bases between. From germline, CDR1 is LNHDA and CDR2 SQIVND (reference sequence). The CDR3 has 15 residues. The CDR3 nucleotides read TGTGCCAGTAGTATAACGGGGGGCAGCAATCAGCCCCAGCATTTT. Protein: CASSITGGSNQPQHF.

The chain combines TRBV3-1 (or the pseudogene TRBV3-2) with TRBJ1-2; 8 positions match TRBD1. Germline loops: CDR1 LGHDT, CDR2 YNNKEL (reference sequence). The trim removed 5 bases at V and 4 bases at J, leaving 9 bases unmatched. The CDR3 contains 15 residues. The CDR3 DNA is TGTGCCAGCAGCGCCAGGGGGCAGAAGATCTATGGCTACACCTTC. Amino acid sequence: CASSARGQKIYGYTF.

This chain links TRBV29-1 with TRBJ1-4; D possibly corresponds to TRBD1 (5 bases). V lost 7 bases and J lost 8, with 14 bases in between. This CDR3 has 12 residues. Germline V CDR1 and CDR2: SQVTM, ANQGSEA. CDR3 sequence (DNA): TGCAGCGCTGGGACGGAGGGCGAAAAACTGTTTTTT. It encodes CSAGTEGEKLFF.

The chain employs TRBV6-5 and TRBJ2-7; TRBD2 agrees at 9 bases. The CDR3 consists of 13 residues. Germline assignment: CDR1 MNHEY and CDR2 SVGAGI. CDR3 loop: CASGTSFAGEQYF. The CDR3 coding sequence is TGTGCGAGTGGGACTAGCTTCGCAGGCGAGCAGTACTTC.

The chain is built from TRBV6-5 and TRBJ2-7, with D possibly being TRBD1 (5 bases). The CDR3 extends over 14 amino acids. The germline CDR1 and CDR2 sequences are MNHEY and SVGAGI. The ends were cut back, 0 bases at V and 7 bases at J, with 13 bases in the middle. CDR3 nucleotides: TGTGCCAGCAGTTACTCGTTGCAGGGTAGGGAGCAGTACTTC. It is translated as CASSYSLQGREQYF.

The chain uses TRBV20-1 and TRBJ1-2; D possibly corresponds to TRBD1 (5 bases). CDR3 length: 12 residues. Trimming took 3 bases from V and 8 from J, leaving 13 bases between them. Looked up from germline, CDR1 is DFQATT and CDR2 is SNEGSKA (reference sequence). Here the CDR3 reads CSASEGPYGYTF. The CDR3 DNA reads TGCAGTGCTAGTGAGGGGCCCTACGGCTACACCTTC.

V is TRBV5-4 and J is TRBJ1-5; tentative D call: TRBD1 (6 bases). The CDR3 sequence is 12 residues long. Germline V gene sequence: CDR1 SGHNT, CDR2 YYREEE (reference sequence). V lost 4 bases to trimming and J lost 6 bases, with 8 bases between them. CDR3 protein: CASSLQGQPQHF. DNA for the CDR3: TGTGCCAGCAGCCTACAGGGTCAGCCCCAGCATTTT.

V and J are TRBV6-5 and TRBJ1-1; D is unresolved. Trimming took 6 bases from V and 5 from J, leaving 13 bases between them. CDR3 length: 13 residues. Germline V gene sequence: CDR1 MNHEY, CDR2 SVGAGI. In nucleotides, the CDR3 is TGTGCCAGCAGCCGTCTCGGGGATACTGAAGCTTTCTTT. Translating it yields CASSRLGDTEAFF.

The genes are TRBV7-9 and TRBJ2-1; tentatively, D is TRBD1 (6 bases). CDR1 and CDR2 (germline): SEHNR, FQNEAQ (reference sequence). V was cut by 6 bases and J by 5 bases, with 20 bases left in between. This CDR3 spans 16 amino acids. The CDR3 bases are TGTGCCAGCAGTCTCCTACAGGGCATTATGGACAATGAGCAGTTCTTC. It yields the protein CASSLLQGIMDNEQFF. The full variable domain, in which reference TRBV7-9 and TRBJ2-1 provide the parts outside the CDR3, is DTGVSQNPRHKITKRGQNVTFRCDPISEHNRLYWYRQTLGQGPEFLTYFQNEAQLEKSRLLSDRFSAERPKGSFSTLEIQRTEQGDSAMYLCASSLLQGIMDNEQFFGPGTRLTVL.

This clone was detected only once. This CDR3 is CATSDSGVWSYNEQFF. The CDR3 DNA follows: TGTGCCACCAGTGATTCAGGCGTGTGGTCCTACAATGAGCAGTTCTTC. The chain uses TRBV24-1 and TRBJ2-1; D uncertain. The CDR3 has 16 residues. Trimming took 2 bases from V and 1 from J, leaving 11 bases between them. The V gene's germline CDR1 is KGHDR and CDR2 SFDVKD.

The chain uses TRBV6-4 and TRBJ2-2, with D possibly matching TRBD2 (6 bases). The germline gives CDR1 MRHNA, CDR2 SNTAGT. V was shortened by 3 bases and J by 3 bases, with 11 bases between the two germline ends. The CDR3 has 15 residues. CDR3 DNA: TGTGCCAGCAGTGAATCTACGGGAGACACCGGGGAGCTGTTTTTT. Translation gives CASSESTGDTGELFF.

The CDR3 sequence is CASSLEASGGLVQETQYF. As DNA, the CDR3 is TGTGCCAGCAGCTTAGAGGCTAGCGGGGGTCTCGTGCAAGAGACCCAGTACTTC. The genes are TRBV7-6 and TRBJ2-5; 10 positions match TRBD2. CDR3 length equals 18 residues. Trimming cost V 1 base and J 2 bases; bases outside gene matches: 10. The V gene's germline CDR1 is SGHVS and CDR2 FNYEAQ. Together with reference TRBV7-6 and TRBJ2-5, the CDR3 gives the full variable domain: GAGVSQSPRYKVTKRGQDVALRCDPISGHVSLYWYRQALGQGPEFLTYFNYEAQQDKSGLPNDRFSAERPEGSISTLTIQRTEQRDSAMYRCASSLEASGGLVQETQYFGPGTRLLVL.

The chain uses TRBV19 and TRBJ2-7, with 9 bases lining up with TRBD2. CDR1 and CDR2 (germline): LNHDA, SQIVND (reference sequence). The CDR3 runs 15 residues. V was pared by 5 bases and J by 2 bases, with 7 bases of the junction left unmatched. CDR3: CASSVASGVTYEQYF. DNA for the CDR3: TGTGCCAGTAGTGTGGCTAGCGGGGTTACCTACGAGCAGTACTTC.

The chain carries TRBV9 and TRBJ2-7, with D maybe TRBD1 (5 bases). The CDR3 covers 14 residues. Trimming shortened V by 0 bases and J by 1 base, and 8 bases separated the two germline ends. Germline CDR1 SGDLS, CDR2 YYNGEE. The CDR3 DNA is TGTGCCAGCAGCGTAGTTGACAGTTCCTACGAGCAGTACTTC. Translated, it gives CASSVVDSSYEQYF.

V and J are TRBV6-5 and TRBJ1-4; D not certain. Germline V gene sequence: CDR1 MNHEY, CDR2 SVGAGI. V gave up 6 bases and J gave up 0 bases, with 8 bases separating them. The CDR3 covers 14 residues. This chain's CDR3 is CASRRISTNEKLFF. DNA for the CDR3: TGTGCCAGCAGGAGGATTTCAACTAATGAAAAACTGTTTTTT.

The chain combines TRBV18 with TRBJ2-7; D perhaps matches TRBD2 (5 bases). Germline V CDR1 and CDR2: KGHSH, LQKENI. With 6 bases removed from V and 1 base from J, the gap between germline ends came to 16 bases. CDR3 length: 15 residues. In DNA, the CDR3 is TGTGCCAGCTCTTTCCAAACCGGGGTTTCCTACGAGCAGTACTTC. The encoded protein is CASSFQTGVSYEQYF. The full variable domain, completed using reference TRBV18 and TRBJ2-7, is NAGVMQNPRHLVRRRGQEARLRCSPMKGHSHVYWYRQLPEEGLKFMVYLQKENIIDESGMPKERFSAEFPKEGPSILRIQQVVRGDSAAYFCASSFQTGVSYEQYFGPGTRLTVT.

The chain recombines TRBV27 with TRBJ2-2; 10 nucleotides match TRBD2. Germline CDR1 reads MNHEY; CDR2 reads SMNVEV (reference sequence). The J segment lost 6 bases and the V segment lost 5 bases, leaving 6 bases of the junction unmatched. CDR3 length equals 15 residues. The CDR3 here is CASSHTLAGAGELFF. CDR3 in DNA: TGTGCCAGCAGTCACACCCTAGCGGGAGCCGGGGAGCTGTTTTTT.

The chain couples TRBV19 to TRBJ1-2; D remains unclear. The germline V and J ends were trimmed by 6 bases and 6 bases, with 14 bases remaining between them. This CDR3 has 13 residues. Germline loops: CDR1 LNHDA, CDR2 SQIVND (reference sequence). The CDR3 sequence is CASSLRDSNGYTF. DNA of the CDR3: TGTGCCAGTAGCTTGAGGGATAGTAATGGCTACACCTTC. Filled out from reference TRBV19 and TRBJ1-2, the complete variable domain reads DGGITQSPKYLFRKEGQNVTLSCEQNLNHDAMYWYRQDPGQGLRLIYYSQIVNDFQKGDIAEGYSVSREKKESFPLTVTSAQKNPTAFYLCASSLRDSNGYTFGSGTRLTVV.

This clone was counted once. CDR3 sequence: CASSLAGTGYEQYF. The CDR3 region has the DNA TGTGCCAGCAGCTTAGCAGGGACAGGGTACGAGCAGTACTTC. The V and J genes are TRBV11-3 and TRBJ2-7; the match to TRBD1 covers 9 bases. There are 14 residues in the CDR3. The V and J ends lost 1 base and 4 bases, in that order; junction bases with no gene match: 2. The V gene's germline CDR1 is SGHNT and CDR2 YENEEA.